Listed below are T cell receptor beta chains from one sample, sequenced in a study of cytomegalovirus exposure and HLA in healthy donors. Libraries were prepared by immunoSEQ multiplex PCR; TCRdb keeps only in-frame clonotypes and omits some of them. This table holds some 140,000 clones, around 80% found once. The sequenced sample consisted of PBMCs. The receptors stem from a man aged 40-55 years in good health and CMV-seropositive. CDR3s include the opening cysteine and the closing phenylalanine or tryptophan. The order of the fields is J gene, clone size, V gene, D gene, CDR3 DNA, CDR3 protein. A D gene is named only where the DNA matches it firmly. Size tells how often a clone was seen (once, few, many) or the class of an expanded clone, and some rows leave it out.

TRBJ2-1,.,TRBV19,.,TGTGCCAGTAGTATAAGGGGTGAGCAGTTCTTC,CASSIRGEQFF
TRBJ1-2,.,TRBV2,.,TGTGCCAGCACGGCTGCAGGTTCCTATGGCTACACCTTC,CASTAAGSYGYTF
TRBJ2-7,.,TRBV7-9,.,TGTGCCAGCAGCCCCGGCTGGGGGCGCGAGCAGTACTTC,CASSPGWGREQYF
TRBJ2-2,few,TRBV5-6,TRBD2,TGTGCCAGCAGCTTTAGCGGGAAAGACACCGGGGAGCTGTTTTTT,CASSFSGKDTGELFF
TRBJ2-5,.,TRBV29-1,.,TGCAGCGACGAATGGGGGGAGGTCCAGTACTTC,CSDEWGEVQYF
TRBJ2-1,many,TRBV5-4,.,TGTGCCAGCAGCTTACGGGAGAATGAGCAGTTCTTC,CASSLRENEQFF
TRBJ2-5,.,TRBV19,TRBD1,TGTGCCAGTAGAAGGGGGGCAGGGGGCTTTGGGACCCAGTACTTC,CASRRGAGGFGTQYF
TRBJ2-1,once,TRBV30,TRBD2,TGTGCCTGGAGTTTTAAAGCGGGAGGGAATGAGCAGTTCTTC,CAWSFKAGGNEQFF
TRBJ2-1,.,TRBV9,TRBD1,TGTGCCAGCAGCGTAGGCCAGGGGGCTCACAATGAGCAGTTCTTC,CASSVGQGAHNEQFF
TRBJ2-3,few,TRBV5-1,TRBD2,TGCGCCAGCAGCTTGGGACTAGCGGGAGGCCCGGGTAGTGCGCAGTATTTT,CASSLGLAGGPGSAQYF
TRBJ2-3,.,TRBV27,.,TGTGCCAGCAGTCCCATCCCCGAGTCAGATACGCAGTATTTT,CASSPIPESDTQYF
TRBJ2-7,.,TRBV10-3,TRBD2,TGTGCCATCAATAGCCCCGAACTAGCGGGAGACTACGAGCAGTACTTC,CAINSPELAGDYEQYF
TRBJ1-5,.,TRBV2,TRBD1,TGTGCCAGCAAGGGGGGACAGGGCGGGCATCAGCCCCAGCATTTT,CASKGGQGGHQPQHF
TRBJ2-7,.,TRBV27,.,TGTGCCAGCCGGTCGGGACTCCTCATCGAGCAGTACTTC,CASRSGLLIEQYF
TRBJ2-7,.,TRBV5-4,TRBD2,TGTGCCAGCAGCAAGGGGACTAGCGCTCTCTACGAGCAGTACTTC,CASSKGTSALYEQYF
TRBJ1-6,.,TRBV9,.,TGTGCCAGCAGCACAACCGGCCTCGGAGCGTCACCCCTCCACTTT,CASSTTGLGASPLHF
TRBJ1-1,.,TRBV7-7,.,TGTGCCAGCAGCTTGACAGAGGTCACTGAAGCTTTCTTT,CASSLTEVTEAFF
TRBJ2-1,once,TRBV25-1,TRBD2,TGTGCCAGTGCCAAAGCGGGGAGCTCCTACAATGAGCAGTTCTTC,CASAKAGSSYNEQFF
TRBJ2-7,few,TRBV28,TRBD2,TGTGCCAGCCGTGGACTAGCGGGAGAGCAGTACTTC,CASRGLAGEQYF
TRBJ2-7,few,TRBV5-6,.,TGTGCCAGCAGCTTGGCCTCTGCTAGATATATGTCCTACGAGCAGTACTTC,CASSLASARYMSYEQYF
TRBJ1-1,.,TRBV5-4,.,TGTGCCAGCAGCTCTTCCGGACAAGCCTTGAACACTGAAGCTTTCTTT,CASSSSGQALNTEAFF
TRBJ2-7,.,TRBV14,TRBD1,TGTGCCAGCAGCCAAAGTGGGACAGAGCAGCAGTACTTC,CASSQSGTEQQYF
TRBJ1-5,.,TRBV9,.,TGTGCCAGCAGCGTAGCTGGACAGTTTAATCAGCCCCAGCATTTT,CASSVAGQFNQPQHF
TRBJ1-1,.,TRBV28,.,TGTGCCAGCAGAGATTCAGGGGTTTTGAACACTGAAGCTTTCTTT,CASRDSGVLNTEAFF
TRBJ1-2,.,TRBV7-3,TRBD1,TGTGCCAGCAGCTTATCGTCAGGGGGTCGCGGCTACACCTTC,CASSLSSGGRGYTF
TRBJ2-3,.,TRBV4-1,TRBD2,TGCGCCAGCAGCCAAGAAAGGCTAGCGGGAGGAGATACGCAGTATTTT,CASSQERLAGGDTQYF
TRBJ2-6,.,TRBV7-9,TRBD2,TGTGCCAGCAGTCAGGGACTAGCGGGGGCCGGGGCCAACGTCCTGACTTTC,CASSQGLAGAGANVLTF
TRBJ1-4,.,TRBV7-8,.,TGTGCCAGCAGCCCAGATGGTCGCAGGAAGGAAAAACTGTTTTTT,CASSPDGRRKEKLFF
TRBJ2-1,.,TRBV11-2,.,TGTGCCAGCAGCTTAGTGGGGGGAGAGTTGTACAATGAGCAGTTCTTC,CASSLVGGELYNEQFF
TRBJ1-2,.,TRBV14,.,TGTGCCAGCAGCCGACCCAGGCGCTATGGCTACACCTTC,CASSRPRRYGYTF
TRBJ2-3,.,TRBV29-1,TRBD2,TGCAGCGTTGCTAGCGGGGCCCTCTGGGGTAGCACAGATACGCAGTATTTT,CSVASGALWGSTDTQYF
TRBJ2-7,.,TRBV25-1,.,TGTGCCAGCAGAAGTTGGGACACGGCCTACGAGCAGTACTTC,CASRSWDTAYEQYF
TRBJ2-7,.,TRBV6-5,TRBD2,TGTGCCAGCAGTTACGAGTTTTTGGCGGGGGGCTACGAGCAGTACTTC,CASSYEFLAGGYEQYF
TRBJ2-7,.,TRBV5-1,.,TGCGCCAGCAGCTTGGTGACAGGCTCCTACGAGCAGTACTTC,CASSLVTGSYEQYF
TRBJ1-2,few,TRBV13,.,TGTGCCAGCAGCATCCGGGACAAACTTAACTATGGCTACACCTTC,CASSIRDKLNYGYTF
TRBJ2-7,.,TRBV19,.,TGTGCCAGTACCTTGAGCGAGACCTCCTACGAGCAGTACTTC,CASTLSETSYEQYF
TRBJ1-2,.,TRBV6-1,TRBD1,TGTGCCAGCACTCGGGACAGCGGTATTACGAGTGGCTACACCTTC,CASTRDSGITSGYTF
TRBJ2-7,.,TRBV5-1,.,TGCGCCAGCAGCTTATACTACGAGCAGTACTTC,CASSLYYEQYF
TRBJ2-3,few,TRBV1,.,TGCACCAGCAGCCAGGGCCGGGACCCCTCACCGGGACTCAACGGGAATACGCAGTATTTT,CTSSQGRDPSPGLNGNTQYF
TRBJ2-7,.,TRBV27,TRBD1,TGTGCCAGCAGAACCCTGGGACAGGCCCCCTACGAGCAGTACTTC,CASRTLGQAPYEQYF
TRBJ2-7,.,TRBV5-1,TRBD1,TGCGCCAGCAGCTTGGAGTGGACAGGGAGGAACGAGCAGTACTTC,CASSLEWTGRNEQYF
TRBJ2-5,.,TRBV7-7,TRBD2,TGTGCTAGCAGTCGCTCGGGGAGGGGAGAGACCCAGTACTTC,CASSRSGRGETQYF
TRBJ2-1,.,TRBV9,.,TGTGCCAGCAGCGTCTCCAAGTCAGAGGGCTCCTACAATGAGCAGTTCTTC,CASSVSKSEGSYNEQFF
TRBJ2-3,.,TRBV28,TRBD2,TGTGCCAGCAGTTTTGGTAGCGGGAGCACAGATACGCAGTATTTT,CASSFGSGSTDTQYF
TRBJ2-1,.,TRBV27,TRBD2,TGTGCCAGCAGTTTAGCTGAGCGGGGTAATGAGCAGTTCTTC,CASSLAERGNEQFF
TRBJ2-7,.,TRBV29-1,TRBD2,TGCAGCGTTGAAGGCGGGGGGCTAGCGGGAGGGCCTAGGACCTACGAGCAGTACTTC,CSVEGGGLAGGPRTYEQYF